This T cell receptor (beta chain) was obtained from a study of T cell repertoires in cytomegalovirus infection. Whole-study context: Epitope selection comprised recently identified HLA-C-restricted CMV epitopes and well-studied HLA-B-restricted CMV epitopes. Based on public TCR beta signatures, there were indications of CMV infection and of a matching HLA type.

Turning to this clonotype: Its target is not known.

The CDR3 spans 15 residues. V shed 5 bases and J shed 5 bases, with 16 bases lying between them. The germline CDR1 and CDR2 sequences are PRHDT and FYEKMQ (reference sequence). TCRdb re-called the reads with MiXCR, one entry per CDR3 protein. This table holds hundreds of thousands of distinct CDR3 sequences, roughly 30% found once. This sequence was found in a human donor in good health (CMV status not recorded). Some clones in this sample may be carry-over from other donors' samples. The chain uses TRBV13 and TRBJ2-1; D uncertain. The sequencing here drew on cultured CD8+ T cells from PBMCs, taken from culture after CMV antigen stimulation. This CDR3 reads CASSRSVARHNEQFF. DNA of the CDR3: TGTGCCAGCAGCCGTAGTGTGGCACGCCACAATGAGCAGTTCTTC.